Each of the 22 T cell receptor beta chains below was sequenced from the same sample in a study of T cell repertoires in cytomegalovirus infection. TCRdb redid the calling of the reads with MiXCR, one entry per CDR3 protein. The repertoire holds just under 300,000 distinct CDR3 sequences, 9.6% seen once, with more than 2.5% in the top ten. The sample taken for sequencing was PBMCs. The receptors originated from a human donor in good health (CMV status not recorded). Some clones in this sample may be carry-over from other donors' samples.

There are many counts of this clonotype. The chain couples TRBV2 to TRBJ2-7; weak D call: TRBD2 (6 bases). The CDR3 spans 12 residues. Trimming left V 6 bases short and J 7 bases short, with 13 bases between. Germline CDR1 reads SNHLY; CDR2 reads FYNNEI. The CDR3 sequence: CASRGPAGEQYF. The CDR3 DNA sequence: TGTGCCAGCAGAGGCCCCGCGGGGGAGCAGTACTTC.

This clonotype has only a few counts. The CDR3 DNA is TGTGCCAGCAGCCAAGCAGGACTACAAGAGACCCAGTACTTC. Protein: CASSQAGLQETQYF. The gene calls are TRBV14 and TRBJ2-5, with D possibly TRBD2 on 6 matching bases. The CDR3 runs to 14 residues. The germline V gene encodes CDR1 SGHDN and CDR2 FVKESK. Trimming stripped 1 base from V and 2 bases from J, with 8 bases between.

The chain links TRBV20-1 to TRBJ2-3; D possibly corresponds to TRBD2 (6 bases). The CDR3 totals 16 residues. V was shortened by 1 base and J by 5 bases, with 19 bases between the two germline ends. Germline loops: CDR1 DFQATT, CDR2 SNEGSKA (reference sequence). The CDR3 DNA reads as TGCAGTGCTAGAGGCCCCCCCTCGGGGGTTATAGATACGCAGTATTTT. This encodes CSARGPPSGVIDTQYF.

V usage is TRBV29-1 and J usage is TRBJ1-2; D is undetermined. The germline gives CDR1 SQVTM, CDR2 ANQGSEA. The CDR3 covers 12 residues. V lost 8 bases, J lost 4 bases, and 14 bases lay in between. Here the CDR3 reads CSSSGSGYGYTF. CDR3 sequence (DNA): TGCAGCTCGTCTGGGAGCGGCTATGGCTACACCTTC. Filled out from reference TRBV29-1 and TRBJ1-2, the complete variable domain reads SAVISQKPSRDICQRGTSLTIQCQVDSQVTMMFWYRQQPGQSLTLIATANQGSEATYESGFVIDKFPISRPNLTFSTLTVSNMSPEDSSIYLCSSSGSGYGYTFGSGTRLTVV.

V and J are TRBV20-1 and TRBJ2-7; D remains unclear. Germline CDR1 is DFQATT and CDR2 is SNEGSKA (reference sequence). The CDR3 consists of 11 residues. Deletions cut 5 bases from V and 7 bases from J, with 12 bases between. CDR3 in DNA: TGCAGTGCTTATGATTGGCGGGAGCAGTACGTC. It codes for CSAYDWREQYV.

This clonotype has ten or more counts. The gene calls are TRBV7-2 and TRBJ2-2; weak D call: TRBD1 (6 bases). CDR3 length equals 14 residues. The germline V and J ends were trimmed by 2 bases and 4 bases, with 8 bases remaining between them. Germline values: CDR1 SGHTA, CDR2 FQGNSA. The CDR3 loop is CASSLNRVTGELFF. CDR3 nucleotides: TGTGCCAGCAGCTTAAACAGGGTCACCGGGGAGCTGTTTTTT. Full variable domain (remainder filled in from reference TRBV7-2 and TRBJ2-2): GAGVSQSPSNKVTEKGKDVELRCDPISGHTALYWYRQSLGQGLEFLIYFQGNSAPDKSGLPSDRFSAERTGGSVSTLTIQRTQQEDSAVYLCASSLNRVTGELFFGEGSRLTVL.

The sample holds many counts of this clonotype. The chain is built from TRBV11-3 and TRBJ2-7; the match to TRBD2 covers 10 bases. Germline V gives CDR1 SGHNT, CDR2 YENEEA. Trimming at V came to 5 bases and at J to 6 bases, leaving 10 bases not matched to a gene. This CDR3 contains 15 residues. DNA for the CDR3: TGTGCCAGCAGCCCGTTAGGTAGCGGGGGGACCGAGCAGTACTTC. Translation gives CASSPLGSGGTEQYF.

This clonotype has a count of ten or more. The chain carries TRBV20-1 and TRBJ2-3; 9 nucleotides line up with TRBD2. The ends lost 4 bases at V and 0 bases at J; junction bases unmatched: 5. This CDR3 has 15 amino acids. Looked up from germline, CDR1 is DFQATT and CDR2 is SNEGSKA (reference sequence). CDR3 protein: CSATRTSDSTDTQYF. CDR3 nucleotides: TGCAGTGCTACGAGGACTAGCGACAGCACAGATACGCAGTATTTT.

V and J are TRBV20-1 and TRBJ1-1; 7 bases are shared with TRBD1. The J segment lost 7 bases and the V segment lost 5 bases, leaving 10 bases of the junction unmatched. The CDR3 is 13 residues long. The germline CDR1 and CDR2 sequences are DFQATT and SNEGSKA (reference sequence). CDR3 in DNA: TGCAGTGCTGCTCCCCCAGCAGGGGGTGAAGCTTTCTTT. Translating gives CSAAPPAGGEAFF.

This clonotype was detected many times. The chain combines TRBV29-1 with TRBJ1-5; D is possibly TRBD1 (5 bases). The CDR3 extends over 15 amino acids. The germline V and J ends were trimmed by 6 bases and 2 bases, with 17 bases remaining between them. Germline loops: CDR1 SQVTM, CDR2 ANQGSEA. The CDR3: CSVAGGVGGNQPQHF. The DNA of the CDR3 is TGCAGCGTCGCTGGGGGGGTTGGGGGCAATCAGCCCCAGCATTTT.

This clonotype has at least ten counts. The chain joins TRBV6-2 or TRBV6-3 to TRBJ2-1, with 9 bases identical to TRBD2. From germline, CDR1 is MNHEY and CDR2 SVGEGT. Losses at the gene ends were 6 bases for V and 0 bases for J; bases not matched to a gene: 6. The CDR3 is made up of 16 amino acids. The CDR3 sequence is CASRGGGAPSYNEQFF. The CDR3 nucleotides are TGTGCCAGCAGAGGCGGGGGGGCCCCCTCCTACAATGAGCAGTTCTTC.

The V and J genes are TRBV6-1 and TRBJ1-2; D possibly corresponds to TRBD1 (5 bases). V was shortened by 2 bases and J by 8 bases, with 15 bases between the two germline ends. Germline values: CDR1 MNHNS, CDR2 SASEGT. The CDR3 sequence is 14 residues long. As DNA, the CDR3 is TGTGCCAGCAGTGAATCGACAGCCGGAGCAGGCTACACCTTC. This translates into CASSESTAGAGYTF.

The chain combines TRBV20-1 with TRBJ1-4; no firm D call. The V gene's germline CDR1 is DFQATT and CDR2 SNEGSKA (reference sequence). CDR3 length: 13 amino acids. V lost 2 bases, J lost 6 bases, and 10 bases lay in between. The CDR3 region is CSARSTPYEKLFF. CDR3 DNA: TGCAGTGCTAGATCGACGCCTTATGAAAAACTGTTTTTT.

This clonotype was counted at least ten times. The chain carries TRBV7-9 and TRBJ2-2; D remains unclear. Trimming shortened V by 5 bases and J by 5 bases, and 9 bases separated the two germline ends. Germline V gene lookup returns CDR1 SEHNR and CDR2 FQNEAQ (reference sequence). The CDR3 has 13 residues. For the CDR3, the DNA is TGTGCCAGCAGCGGCAAGGGAACCGGGGAGCTGTTTTTT. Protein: CASSGKGTGELFF.

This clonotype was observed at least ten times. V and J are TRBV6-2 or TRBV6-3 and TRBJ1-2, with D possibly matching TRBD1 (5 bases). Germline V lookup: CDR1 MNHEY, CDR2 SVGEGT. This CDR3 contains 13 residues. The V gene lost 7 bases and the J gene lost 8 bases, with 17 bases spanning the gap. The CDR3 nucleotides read TGTGCCAGCACCCAACGCGGGGGAGGCGGCTACACCTTC. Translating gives CASTQRGGGGYTF.

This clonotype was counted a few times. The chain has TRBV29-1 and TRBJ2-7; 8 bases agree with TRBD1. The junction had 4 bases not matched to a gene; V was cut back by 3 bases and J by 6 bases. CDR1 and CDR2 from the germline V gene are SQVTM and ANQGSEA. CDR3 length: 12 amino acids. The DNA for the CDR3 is TGCAGCGTTGATCTAACAGGGGGCGAGCAGTACTTC. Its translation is CSVDLTGGEQYF.

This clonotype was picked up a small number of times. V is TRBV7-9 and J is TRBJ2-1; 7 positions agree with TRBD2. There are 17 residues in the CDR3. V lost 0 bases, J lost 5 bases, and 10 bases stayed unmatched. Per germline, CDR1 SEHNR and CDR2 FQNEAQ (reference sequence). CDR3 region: CASSLATLPLADNEQFF. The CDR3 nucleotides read TGTGCCAGCAGCTTAGCAACATTGCCGCTAGCGGACAATGAGCAGTTCTTC. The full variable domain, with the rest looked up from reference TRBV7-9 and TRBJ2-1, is DTGVSQNPRHKITKRGQNVTFRCDPISEHNRLYWYRQTLGQGPEFLTYFQNEAQLEKSRLLSDRFSAERPKGSFSTLEIQRTEQGDSAMYLCASSLATLPLADNEQFFGPGTRLTVL.

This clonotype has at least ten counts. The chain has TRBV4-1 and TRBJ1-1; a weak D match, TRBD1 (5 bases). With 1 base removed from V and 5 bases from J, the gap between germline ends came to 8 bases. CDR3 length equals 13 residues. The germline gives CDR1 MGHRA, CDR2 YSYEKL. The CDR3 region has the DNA TGCGCCAGCAGCCAAGTCAGGGTTACTGAAGCTTTCTTT. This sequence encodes CASSQVRVTEAFF.

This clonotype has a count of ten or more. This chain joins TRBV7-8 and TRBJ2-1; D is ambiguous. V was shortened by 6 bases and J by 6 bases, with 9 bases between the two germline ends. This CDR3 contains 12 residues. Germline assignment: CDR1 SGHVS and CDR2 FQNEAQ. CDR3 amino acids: CASSYHINEQFF. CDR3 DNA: TGTGCCAGCAGTTATCACATCAATGAGCAGTTCTTC.

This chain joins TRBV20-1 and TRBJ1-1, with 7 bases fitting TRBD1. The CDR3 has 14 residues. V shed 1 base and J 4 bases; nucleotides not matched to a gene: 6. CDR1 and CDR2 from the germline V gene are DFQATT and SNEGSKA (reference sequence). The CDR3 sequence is CSARVRGLFTEAFF. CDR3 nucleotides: TGCAGTGCTAGAGTCAGGGGGTTGTTCACTGAAGCTTTCTTT.

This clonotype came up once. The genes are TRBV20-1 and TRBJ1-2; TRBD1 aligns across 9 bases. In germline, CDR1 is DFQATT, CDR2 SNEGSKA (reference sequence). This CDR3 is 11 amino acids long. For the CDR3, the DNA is TGCAGCTCGGGACAGGGCTATGGCTACACCTTC. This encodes CSSGQGYGYTF.

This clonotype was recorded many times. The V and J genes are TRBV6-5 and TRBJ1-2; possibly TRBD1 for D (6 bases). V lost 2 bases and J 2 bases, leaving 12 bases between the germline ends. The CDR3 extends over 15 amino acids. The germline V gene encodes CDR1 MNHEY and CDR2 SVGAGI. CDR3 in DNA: TGTGCCAGCAGTTACCACGGACAGACCAACTATGGCTACACCTTC. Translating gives CASSYHGQTNYGYTF.